Following are 5 T cell receptor beta chains from one sample sequenced in a study of cytomegalovirus exposure and HLA in healthy donors. PCR employed 60 Vbeta and 13 Jbeta primers. Sequenced by immunoSEQ multiplex PCR; TCRdb stores in-frame clones only, minus some. The sample contains about 180,000 clones, roughly 85% of which appear only once. Input material: PBMCs. These receptors came from a woman aged 40 to 49 in good health and CMV-seronegative.

This clone was detected only once. The chain employs TRBV5-1 and TRBJ1-1; 7 nucleotides match TRBD1. The ends lost 0 bases at V and 7 bases at J; junction bases unmatched: 6. Germline V gives CDR1 SGHRS, CDR2 YFSETQ. The CDR3 is made up of 14 amino acids. In DNA form, the CDR3 reads TGCGCCAGCAGCTTGGCCAGGGGGGTATGTGAAGCTTTCTTT. Amino acid sequence: CASSLARGVCEAFF.

The chain links TRBV6-1 to TRBJ2-2; 9 nucleotides match TRBD1. V was clipped by 1 base and J by 7 bases; unmatched bases: 4. CDR1 is MNHNS and CDR2 is SASEGT in the germline V gene. The CDR3 covers 15 residues. CDR3 coding DNA: TGTGCCAGCAGTGAAGGGACAGGGGTAGACGGGGAGCTGTTTTTT. This sequence encodes CASSEGTGVDGELFF.

The genes are TRBV5-6 and TRBJ1-2; possibly TRBD1 for D (6 bases). The CDR3 length is 12 residues. CDR1 SGHDT and CDR2 YYEEEE come from the germline V gene. V lost 4 bases to trimming and J lost 6 bases, with 10 bases between them. The chain's CDR3 is CASSPSGDGYTF. The CDR3 DNA reads as TGTGCCAGCAGCCCATCAGGGGATGGCTACACCTTC.

The chain joins TRBV13 to TRBJ2-5; 8 bases are a match to TRBD1. The CDR3 is made up of 15 amino acids. J gave up 4 bases and V 0 bases, and 4 bases lay outside the gene matches. Per the germline V gene, CDR1 is PRHDT and CDR2 is FYEKMQ (reference sequence). The CDR3 nucleotides read TGTGCCAGCAGCTTAGGGGGACAGGCGGTAGAGACCCAGTACTTC. This sequence encodes CASSLGGQAVETQYF.

The chain has TRBV29-1 and TRBJ1-1; no clear D gene. The CDR3 loop spans 13 amino acids. Trimming took off 0 bases at V and 5 bases at J, with 10 bases between the two ends. Germline loops: CDR1 SQVTM, CDR2 ANQGSEA. This chain's CDR3 is CSVEEILRTEAFF. For the CDR3, the DNA is TGCAGCGTTGAAGAGATCCTGAGGACTGAAGCTTTCTTT.